Listed below are T cell receptor beta chains from one sample, sequenced in a study of blood T cell repertoires in COVID-19. Generated by immunoSEQ multiplex PCR, the TCRdb table keeps only in-frame clones and is missing some. In the table there are about 110,000 clones, 80% to 90% of which are singletons. Source material: peripheral blood. These TCRs come from a human donor in a cohort sampled during active COVID-19. The CDR3 runs from the conserved cysteine through the conserved F or W. A D gene is named only where the DNA matches it firmly. Where a row states a size, it is once, few, many or the class of an expanded clone; other rows omit it.

j_gene,abundance,v_gene,d_gene,CDR3aa,CDR3nt
TRBJ2-7,NA,TRBV6-5,TRBD2,CASTTTSGPYEQYF,TGTGCCAGCACCACGACTAGCGGCCCCTACGAGCAGTACTTC
TRBJ1-3,NA,TRBV28,NA,CASTPLTAGNTIYF,TGTGCCAGCACCCCCCTGACTGCTGGAAACACCATATATTTT
TRBJ2-7,few,TRBV28,TRBD2,CASSSRGAGGREQYF,TGTGCCAGCAGTTCCCGTGGCGCGGGAGGTCGCGAGCAGTACTTC
TRBJ2-7,NA,TRBV7-8,NA,CASSHRRIQGYEQYF,TGTGCCAGCAGCCACCGGCGGATCCAGGGCTACGAGCAGTACTTC
TRBJ2-4,NA,TRBV30,NA,CAWSPSGNIQYF,TGTGCCTGGAGCCCAAGCGGTAACATTCAGTACTTC
TRBJ2-3,NA,TRBV19,TRBD2,CASRGRLAGARDTQYF,TGTGCCAGTAGAGGCCGACTAGCGGGAGCACGAGATACGCAGTATTTT
TRBJ2-2,NA,TRBV5-4,TRBD2,CASSGTSGGPTGELFF,TGTGCCAGCAGTGGGACTAGCGGGGGGCCAACCGGGGAGCTGTTTTTT
TRBJ2-5,NA,TRBV11-3,TRBD2,CASSPGGAGEETQYF,TGTGCCAGCAGCCCCGGAGGAGCGGGGGAAGAGACCCAGTACTTC
TRBJ1-5,NA,TRBV28,NA,CATKDGGGAFSNQPQHF,TGTGCCACCAAGGATGGTGGGGGGGCTTTCAGCAATCAGCCCCAGCATTTT
TRBJ1-4,NA,TRBV6-5,TRBD1,CAARTGLNEKLFF,TGTGCCGCCCGGACAGGCCTTAATGAAAAACTGTTTTTT
TRBJ2-2,NA,TRBV29-1,NA,CSVTMGLNTGELFF,TGCAGCGTAACCATGGGCCTAAACACCGGGGAGCTGTTTTTT
TRBJ2-1,NA,TRBV3-1/TRBV3-2,TRBD2,CASSQDLTEAGTSGFNEQFF,TGTGCCAGCAGCCAAGATCTTACAGAAGCCGGGACTAGCGGGTTCAATGAGCAGTTCTTC
TRBJ1-2,NA,TRBV5-8,NA,CASSLAGGDIYGYTF,TGTGCCAGCAGCTTGGCCGGTGGGGACATCTATGGCTACACCTTC
TRBJ1-6,NA,TRBV3-1/TRBV3-2,NA,CASSLSEGWIRSPLHF,TGTGCCAGCAGCCTTTCAGAGGGCTGGATTCGTTCACCCCTCCACTTT
TRBJ2-5,NA,TRBV5-8,NA,CASSSRQIQETQYF,TGTGCCAGCAGCTCCCGACAGATACAAGAGACCCAGTACTTC
TRBJ2-3,once,TRBV14,TRBD1,CASSHTRGRGTDTQYF,TGTGCCAGCAGCCACACCAGGGGGCGGGGCACAGATACGCAGTATTTT
TRBJ2-1,NA,TRBV29-1,NA,CTCMDSPYNEQFF,TGCACCTGTATGGACAGTCCCTACAATGAGCAGTTCTTC
TRBJ2-3,NA,TRBV5-1,NA,CASSPGAGLTDTQYF,TGCGCCAGCAGTCCAGGGGCAGGGCTCACAGATACGCAGTATTTT
TRBJ2-5,NA,TRBV10-3,TRBD1,CAIRKGQQETQYF,TGTGCCATCAGAAAGGGACAGCAAGAGACCCAGTACTTC
TRBJ1-2,NA,TRBV29-1,TRBD1,CSVGQGAGYGYTF,TGCAGCGTTGGACAGGGGGCGGGCTATGGCTACACCTTC
TRBJ2-3,NA,TRBV29-1,TRBD1,CSVNRGQADTQYF,TGCAGCGTTAACAGGGGGCAGGCAGATACGCAGTATTTT
TRBJ1-4,NA,TRBV4-1,NA,CASSHIWAIGSNEKLFF,TGCGCCAGCAGCCACATTTGGGCCATTGGATCCAATGAAAAACTGTTTTTT
TRBJ2-7,NA,TRBV5-1,NA,CASSLVRTGEQYF,TGCGCCAGCAGCTTGGTTCGAACGGGAGAGCAGTACTTC
TRBJ1-3,NA,TRBV28,NA,CASSLDTTRNTIYF,TGTGCCAGCAGTCTGGACACGACGAGAAACACCATATATTTT
TRBJ2-7,NA,TRBV4-2,NA,CASSQDLTAYEQYF,TGTGCCAGCAGCCAAGATTTGACAGCCTACGAGCAGTACTTC
TRBJ2-7,NA,TRBV30,NA,CAWSFRGEQYF,TGTGCCTGGAGCTTCAGGGGCGAGCAGTACTTC
TRBJ1-2,few,TRBV7-9,TRBD1,CASSLQGRDGYTF,TGTGCCAGCAGTCTACAGGGGAGAGATGGCTACACCTTC
TRBJ1-1,NA,TRBV18,NA,CSYHPQENTEAFF,TGTTCCTACCACCCCCAGGAGAACACTGAAGCTTTCTTT
TRBJ1-3,NA,TRBV29-1,NA,CSVEDSFSGNTIYF,TGCAGCGTTGAGGACAGCTTCTCTGGAAACACCATATATTTT
TRBJ2-5,NA,TRBV7-9,NA,CASSLEERETQYF,TGTGCCAGCAGCTTAGAGGAGCGAGAGACCCAGTACTTC
TRBJ2-3,NA,TRBV10-3,NA,CAIKSGENTDTQYF,TGTGCCATCAAGAGCGGAGAGAACACAGATACGCAGTATTTT
TRBJ2-4,NA,TRBV2,NA,CASSFDIVGNIQYF,TGTGCCAGCAGCTTCGACATTGTGGGAAACATTCAGTACTTC
TRBJ1-1,NA,TRBV6-6,NA,CASNGHVNTEAFF,TGTGCCAGCAATGGACACGTAAACACTGAAGCTTTCTTT
TRBJ1-1,NA,TRBV15,TRBD1,CATSRGSPLTDRGENTEAFF,TGTGCCACCAGCAGAGGTTCCCCCCTAACCGACAGGGGTGAGAACACTGAAGCTTTCTTT
TRBJ2-3,NA,TRBV5-4,NA,CASSSAQGEDTQYF,TGTGCCAGCAGCTCCGCCCAAGGGGAAGATACGCAGTATTTT
TRBJ2-3,NA,TRBV5-1,TRBD2,CASSASGGITDTQYF,TGCGCCAGCAGCGCTAGCGGGGGAATCACAGATACGCAGTATTTT
TRBJ1-1,NA,TRBV5-1,NA,CASSLSGYTEAFF,TGCGCCAGCAGCTTGTCAGGGTACACTGAAGCTTTCTTT
TRBJ2-2,NA,TRBV29-1,TRBD1,CSGTGTGASGELFF,TGCAGCGGCACCGGGACAGGGGCCTCCGGGGAGCTGTTTTTT
TRBJ2-3,NA,TRBV4-3,TRBD2,CASSQQSGGVSMDTQYF,TGCGCCAGCAGCCAACAAAGCGGGGGGGTAAGCATGGATACGCAGTATTTT
TRBJ1-2,NA,TRBV30,TRBD1,CAWTGQGAPGGYTF,TGTGCCTGGACGGGACAGGGGGCCCCGGGGGGCTACACCTTC
TRBJ1-6,few,TRBV19,NA,CASSPGLGDPYNSPLHF,TGTGCCAGTAGTCCGGGACTGGGGGATCCCTATAATTCACCCCTCCACTTT
TRBJ2-1,NA,TRBV9,NA,CASSVDLSGSYNEQFF,TGTGCCAGCAGCGTAGATCTTAGCGGTTCCTACAATGAGCAGTTCTTC
TRBJ1-1,once,TRBV5-1,NA,CASRHTGMNTEAFF,TGCGCCAGCAGACACACAGGGATGAACACTGAAGCTTTCTTT
TRBJ1-2,NA,TRBV7-9,NA,CASSLAGAGNGYTF,TGTGCCAGCAGCTTAGCTGGCGCGGGAAATGGCTACACCTTC
TRBJ1-5,NA,TRBV12-2,NA,CASRQLPGQGKRQRNQPQHF,TGTGCAAGTCGCCAGTTACCGGGACAGGGAAAAAGGCAGCGAAATCAGCCCCAGCATTTT
TRBJ1-1,NA,TRBV27,NA,CASRAVSGTWFEQNTEAFF,TGTGCCAGCCGAGCAGTTTCGGGGACTTGGTTCGAGCAGAACACTGAAGCTTTCTTT
TRBJ2-7,NA,TRBV5-5,NA,CASSSFGGGEQYF,TGTGCCAGCAGCTCCTTCGGGGGTGGCGAGCAGTACTTC
TRBJ1-6,NA,TRBV14,NA,CASSQGQYNSPLHF,TGTGCCAGCAGCCAAGGACAGTATAATTCACCCCTCCACTTT
TRBJ1-1,few,TRBV19,TRBD1,CASSRTGTEAFF,TGTGCCAGTAGTAGGACAGGTACTGAAGCTTTCTTT
TRBJ1-1,NA,TRBV11-2,NA,CASTLSVLNTEAFF,TGTGCCAGCACCCTATCGGTTTTGAACACTGAAGCTTTCTTT
TRBJ2-7,NA,TRBV11-2,TRBD2,CASSLSGSSYEQYF,TGTGCCAGCAGCTTAAGCGGGAGCTCCTACGAGCAGTACTTC
TRBJ1-1,NA,TRBV4-3,NA,CASSQDTGWRTEAFF,TGCGCCAGCAGCCAAGATACAGGGTGGCGTACTGAAGCTTTCTTT
TRBJ2-3,NA,TRBV4-3,NA,CASSQDLFSTDTQYF,TGCGCCAGCAGCCAAGATCTGTTTAGCACAGATACGCAGTATTTT
TRBJ2-7,NA,TRBV10-2,NA,CASSESRAEVSGSFSYEQYF,TGCGCCAGCAGTGAGTCCAGGGCAGAAGTGAGCGGGTCCTTCTCCTACGAGCAGTACTTC
TRBJ2-3,NA,TRBV19,NA,CASSILDSMFPDTQYF,TGTGCCAGTAGTATACTAGACAGTATGTTTCCAGATACGCAGTATTTT
TRBJ2-3,NA,TRBV10-3,NA,CAISGASTDTQYF,TGTGCCATCAGTGGCGCGTCGACAGATACGCAGTATTTT
TRBJ2-5,NA,TRBV5-1,NA,CASSTPGSWETQYF,TGCGCCAGCAGCACCCCGGGTTCCTGGGAGACCCAGTACTTC
TRBJ2-7,NA,TRBV18,NA,CASTTGEARGEQYF,TGTGCCAGCACCACAGGGGAGGCCCGGGGAGAGCAGTACTTC
TRBJ2-4,NA,TRBV7-2,NA,CASGLDDRNIQYF,TGTGCCAGCGGCTTAGACGACAGAAACATTCAGTACTTC